These T cell receptor beta chains were read from a single sample in a study of T-cell memory formation after mild COVID-19. TCRdb reprocessed the 5' RACE reads via MiXCR and lists one record per CDR3 protein. The profile covers about 360,000 distinct CDR3 sequences, with under 15% appearing a single time and roughly a fifth taken by the ten largest. The sequencing input was PBMCs or a T cell subset sorted from them (not recorded which). Every receptor here comes from a man aged 18-30 years who had mild COVID-19 (a few samples of this study predate the infection). Cell type and time point are not known. The CDR3 runs from the conserved cysteine through the conserved F or W. Each record gives: D gene, V gene, J gene, clone size, CDR3 length, CDR3 DNA, CDR3 protein. A D gene is named only where the DNA matches it firmly. Not every row has a clone size; where given, it reads once, few, many or a size class.

.,TRBV5-1,TRBJ2-3,.,13,TGCGCCAGCAGCTTGGGGGAGCCAGATACGCAGTATTTT,CASSLGEPDTQYF
.,TRBV20-1,TRBJ2-3,.,12,TGCAGTGCTAGAAACTTGATAGATACGCAGTATTTT,CSARNLIDTQYF
.,TRBV5-7,TRBJ1-6,.,14,TGTGCCAGCAGCCTCGACAGGAATAATTCACCCCTACACTTT,CASSLDRNNSPLHF
.,TRBV5-1,TRBJ2-2,many,15,TGCGCCAGCAGCCGTGGGACATCGAACACCGGGGAGCTGTTTTTT,CASSRGTSNTGELFF
TRBD2,TRBV6-2/TRBV6-3,TRBJ2-1,few,18,TGTGCCAGCAGTACCCAGCCCCCACTAGCGGGTCTTCTCAATGAGCAGTTCTTC,CASSTQPPLAGLLNEQFF
TRBD1,TRBV6-5,TRBJ1-2,few,15,TGTGCCAGCAGTGGTCGGACAGGGGGCCCCTATGGCTACACCTTC,CASSGRTGGPYGYTF
TRBD1,TRBV28,TRBJ1-5,few,14,TGTGCCAGCAGTCAAGGGACAGGGAAGGAGCCCCAGCATTTT,CASSQGTGKEPQHF
.,TRBV12-3/TRBV12-4,TRBJ2-7,few,14,TGTGCCAGCAGCATCCCGGGGGCCCGTTGGGAGCAGTACTTC,CASSIPGARWEQYF
.,TRBV20-1,TRBJ1-2,.,14,TGCAGTGCTAGCGCTACTCAGGGATGGCGGGGCTACACCTTC,CSASATQGWRGYTF
.,TRBV20-1,TRBJ2-7,few,13,TGCAGTGCTAGTGACGACGGAACCTACGAGCAGTACTTC,CSASDDGTYEQYF
.,TRBV12-3/TRBV12-4,TRBJ1-4,once,13,TGTGCCAGCAGGTCGGGCGCGTTCGAAAAACTGTTTTTT,CASRSGAFEKLFF
.,TRBV18,TRBJ2-4,few,14,TGTGCCAGCTCACCAACAGAACCCAAGGGCATTCAGTACTTC,CASSPTEPKGIQYF
.,TRBV7-2,TRBJ1-2,few,13,TGTGCCAGCAGCTTAGAAGTGGACTATGGCTACACCTTC,CASSLEVDYGYTF
.,TRBV18,TRBJ1-3,.,14,TGTGCCAGCTCACCCCAGGAACTCAGAAACACCATATATTTT,CASSPQELRNTIYF
.,TRBV5-1,TRBJ2-3,few,16,TGCGCCAGCAGCTTGCTCCTCCTCGGTCGGGAAGATACGCAGTATTTT,CASSLLLLGREDTQYF
.,TRBV19,TRBJ2-2,few,11,TGTGCCAGTATGGGGGCGAGGGAGCTGTTTTTT,CASMGARELFF
TRBD2,TRBV9,TRBJ2-2,.,16,TGTGCCAGCAGCGTAGCGCTAGCGGAGTACACCGGGGAGCTGTTTTTT,CASSVALAEYTGELFF
.,TRBV6-5,TRBJ1-5,once,14,TGTGCCAGCAGCCCTATGTCGGGCAATCAGCCCCAGCATTTT,CASSPMSGNQPQHF
.,TRBV6-1,TRBJ1-3,few,16,TGTGCCAGCAGTGAGGTACAGGGTCATGCTGGAAACACCATATATTTT,CASSEVQGHAGNTIYF
.,TRBV5-1,TRBJ2-3,.,16,TGCGCCAGCAGTTCTAGCTCGGGCCTGGGCACAGATACGCAGTATTTT,CASSSSSGLGTDTQYF
.,TRBV20-1,TRBJ2-3,few,14,TGCAGTGCTTTATCTCCTACTAGCACAGATACGCAGTATTTT,CSALSPTSTDTQYF
.,TRBV20-1,TRBJ1-6,.,14,TGCAGTGCTAGAGAAGGGGATTGGCATTCACCCCTCCACTTT,CSAREGDWHSPLHF
TRBD1,TRBV12-3/TRBV12-4,TRBJ2-2,.,19,TGTGCCAGCAGTTTTACGTATGATCACAGGGGGCTCGACACCGGGGAGCTGTTTTTT,CASSFTYDHRGLDTGELFF
.,TRBV20-1,TRBJ1-6,.,18,TGCAGTGCTAGAGATTTCATGGGGAAAAGCTCCTATAATTCACCCCTCCACTTT,CSARDFMGKSSYNSPLHF
.,TRBV5-1,TRBJ1-3,many,16,TGCGCCAGCAGCTTGGACCCAGGGTATACCGGAAACACCATATATTTT,CASSLDPGYTGNTIYF
TRBD2,TRBV6-5,TRBJ2-5,few,15,TGTGCCAGCAGATTAGCGGGGGGATTTCAAGAGACCCAGTACTTC,CASRLAGGFQETQYF
TRBD1,TRBV7-2,TRBJ2-4,.,14,TGTGCCAGCAGACCAACGACAGGGTCCCAAATTCAGTACTTC,CASRPTTGSQIQYF
.,TRBV5-4,TRBJ2-5,few,17,TGTGCCAGCAGCTTTATCGGGGGCACAAGACGGGGAGAGACCCAGTACTTC,CASSFIGGTRRGETQYF
TRBD1,TRBV27,TRBJ1-6,few,15,TGTGCCAGCCGGATACAGGGGACGCTTAATTCACCCCTCCACTTT,CASRIQGTLNSPLHF
.,TRBV20-1,TRBJ1-1,few,14,TGCAGTGCTAGAGATAGGAGGGGCGGCACTGAAGCTTTCTTT,CSARDRRGGTEAFF
TRBD1,TRBV5-6,TRBJ1-1,many,15,TGTGCCAGCAGCTTGGTCGGGACAGGGGGCGCGGAGGCTTTCTTT,CASSLVGTGGAEAFF
.,TRBV18,TRBJ2-3,.,12,TGTGCCAGTTCGGACGGTTCAGATACGCAGTATTTT,CASSDGSDTQYF
.,TRBV4-1,TRBJ2-7,once,15,TGCGCCAGCAGCCAAGGCAAGCAGGGACGGGACGAGCAGTACTTC,CASSQGKQGRDEQYF
.,TRBV21-1,TRBJ2-7,few,13,TGTGCCAGCAGGAGGACAGGGGGATTCGAGCAGTACTTC,CASRRTGGFEQYF
TRBD2,TRBV19,TRBJ2-3,few,15,TGTGCCAGTAGTATACTAGCGGAAACCACAGATACGCAGTATTTT,CASSILAETTDTQYF
.,TRBV20-1,TRBJ1-2,few,12,TGCAGTGCTGGCGACAAATTCTATGGCTACACCTTC,CSAGDKFYGYTF
.,TRBV5-1,TRBJ1-1,few,15,TGCGCCAGCAGCTTGGCAATGCTATCGAACACTGAAGCTTTCTTT,CASSLAMLSNTEAFF
TRBD2,TRBV29-1,TRBJ2-5,.,13,TGCAGCGTTGTGGGACTAGATGGTGAGACCCAGTACTTC,CSVVGLDGETQYF
TRBD1,TRBV10-3,TRBJ2-5,.,15,TGTGCCATCAGTGTGGCGGGACAGGGCGTAGAGACCCAGTACTTC,CAISVAGQGVETQYF